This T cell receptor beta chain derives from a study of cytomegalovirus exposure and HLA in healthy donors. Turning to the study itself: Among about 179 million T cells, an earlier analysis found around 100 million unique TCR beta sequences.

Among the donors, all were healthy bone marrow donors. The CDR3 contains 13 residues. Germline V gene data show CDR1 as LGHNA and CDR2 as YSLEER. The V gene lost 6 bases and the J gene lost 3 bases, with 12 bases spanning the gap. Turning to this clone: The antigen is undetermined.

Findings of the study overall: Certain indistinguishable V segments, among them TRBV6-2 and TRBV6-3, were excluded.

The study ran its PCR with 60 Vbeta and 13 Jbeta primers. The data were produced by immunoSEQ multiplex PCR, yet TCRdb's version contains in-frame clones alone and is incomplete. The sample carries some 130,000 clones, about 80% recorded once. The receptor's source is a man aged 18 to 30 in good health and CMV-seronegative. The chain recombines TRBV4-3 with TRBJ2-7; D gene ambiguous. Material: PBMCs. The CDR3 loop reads CASSATTLYEQYF. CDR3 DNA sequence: TGCGCCAGCAGTGCTACCACTCTCTACGAGCAGTACTTC.